This T cell receptor (beta chain) was sequenced for a study of OX40 agonist ivuxolimab in advanced cancers. The wider study: Dosing consisted of intravenous ivuxolimab at 0.01 to 10 mg/kg every 2 weeks. Over 30% of patients had received prior checkpoint inhibitor therapy.

Data came from immunoSEQ multiplex PCR; TCRdb stores just in-frame clones and leaves some out. The sample yields approximately 84,000 clones, about 80% seen once. Germline values: CDR1 MNHEY, CDR2 SVGAGI. Trimming removed 8 bases from V and 6 bases from J, with 13 bases in between. The CDR3 contains 12 residues. This clone showed up just once. The rearrangement joins TRBV6-5 to TRBJ1-2, with D unresolved. This sequence was found in an adult with an advanced solid tumor such as melanoma, head and neck, liver or kidney cancer. The sample was CD4+ or CD8+ T cells sorted from blood, taken in a trial of the OX40 agonist ivuxolimab. This CDR3 is CASLSRRHGYTF. The CDR3 nucleotides read TGTGCCAGCCTGAGCAGACGCCATGGCTACACCTTC.